The clone carrying this T cell receptor beta chain was observed a handful of times. What it binds is unknown. The CDR3 loop spans 13 amino acids. Germline CDR1 SNHLY, CDR2 FYNNEI. Trimming stripped 1 base from V and 1 base from J, with 4 bases between. The source of the sample is a study of T cell repertoires in cytomegalovirus infection. Study context: Signatures in public TCR beta sequences pointed to both CMV infection and matching HLA type. Points from the study as a whole: Accumulated public TCR beta family frequency recognized individuals carrying CMV together with the relevant HLA. Within the response measured ex vivo, HLA-C-restricted CMV-specific TCR beta clonotypes were dominant.

Each CDR3 protein gets one entry after TCRdb re-called the reads with MiXCR. The repertoire holds roughly 120,000 distinct CDR3 sequences, with roughly a tenth as singletons. This chain uses TRBV2 with TRBJ1-2, with no clear D. This TCR was recovered from a human donor in good health (CMV status not recorded). Some clones in this sample may be carry-over from other donors' samples. What was sequenced was PBMCs, sequenced either directly or after in vitro stimulation (not recorded which). The CDR3 DNA follows: TGTGCCAGCAGTGAAGACGTTAACTATGGCTACACCTTC. This translates into CASSEDVNYGYTF.